These 31 T cell receptor beta chains were sequenced from one sample in a study of regulatory T cells in long-lasting Graves disease. Building the TCR beta libraries relied on iRepertoire HTBI primers, and CDR3 regions underwent Arm-PCR. Using its own MiXCR run on the multiplex PCR reads, TCRdb lists one record per CDR3 protein. The table shows about 290,000 distinct CDR3 sequences, with roughly a fifth occurring only once. Stated time point: persistent/refractory GD, antithyroid drugs over 5 years with positive TRAb. Isolated PBMC RNA provided the starting material for the TCR library. Specimen: peripheral blood mononuclear cells (PBMCs), collected when the disease was refractory, from a patient treated with antithyroid drugs. These receptors originate from a female donor with Graves disease.

This clonotype was seen at least ten times. The CDR3 spells CASSRLSETQYF. CDR3 DNA: TGTGCCAGCAGCCGACTTTCCGAGACCCAGTACTTC. The chain joins TRBV28 to TRBJ2-5; D unclear. The CDR3 sequence is 12 residues long. V was trimmed by 6 bases and J by 5 bases, leaving 10 bases between them. CDR1 is MDHEN and CDR2 is SYDVKM in the germline V gene.

The sample holds a few counts of this clonotype. The rearrangement links TRBV19 to TRBJ2-7, with a tentative D call TRBD1 (5 bases). Germline assignment: CDR1 LNHDA and CDR2 SQIVND (reference sequence). Trimming removed 4 bases at V and 3 bases at J, with 13 bases between. The CDR3 contains 14 residues. The CDR3: CASSTATDNYEQYF. The CDR3, as DNA: TGTGCCAGTAGTACAGCGACAGATAACTACGAGCAGTACTTC.

This clonotype was detected ten times or more. This chain uses TRBV11-2 with TRBJ2-7; D is ambiguous. CDR3 size: 14 residues. Germline V CDR1 and CDR2: SGHAT, FQNNGV. The V gene lost 2 bases and the J gene lost 1 base, with 9 bases spanning the gap. In nucleotides, the CDR3 is TGTGCCAGCAGCTTATTTGCAGGTTCCTACGAGCAGTACTTC. Its translation is CASSLFAGSYEQYF.

V is TRBV30 and J is TRBJ2-2; D is perhaps TRBD2 (6 bases). The CDR3 length is 14 residues. CDR1 is GTSNPN, CDR2 SVGIG, per germline (reference sequence). The CDR3 region is CATTEGGNTGELFF. For the CDR3, the DNA is TGTGCAACTACGGAGGGAGGGAACACCGGGGAGCTGTTTTTT.

This clonotype was counted many times. The chain employs TRBV6-5 and TRBJ1-4; the D is unclear. The CDR3 has 15 residues. V dropped 2 bases and J dropped 5 bases, with 12 bases sitting between them. The germline V gene encodes CDR1 MNHEY and CDR2 SVGAGI. The CDR3 protein is CASSYREGINEKLFF. CDR3 bases: TGTGCCAGCAGTTACCGAGAGGGTATCAATGAAAAACTGTTTTTT.

As for this clonotype: This likely reflects a read error, since a far larger clone is one base away. The genes are TRBV7-2 and TRBJ2-5, with 7 nucleotides matching TRBD1. With 0 bases clipped from V and 13 bases from J, the junction kept 11 bases outside the gene matches. Germline V gene data show CDR1 as SGHTA and CDR2 as FQGNSA. This CDR3 spans 14 amino acids. The CDR3 here is CASSLAGQTYERYF. CDR3 nucleotide sequence: TGTGCCAGCAGCTTAGCGGGACAGACCTACGAGCGGTACTTC.

This clonotype was seen only a few times. V usage is TRBV6-1 and J usage is TRBJ2-6; D perhaps matches TRBD1 (6 bases). Germline V CDR1 and CDR2: MNHNS, SASEGT. The CDR3 consists of 17 residues. With 9 bases removed from V and 2 bases from J, the gap between germline ends came to 20 bases. The CDR3 here is CASSNLQGFAGANVLTF. CDR3 sequence (DNA): TGTGCCAGTTCTAACCTACAGGGATTCGCTGGGGCCAACGTCCTGACTTTC.

This clonotype was counted ten times or more. The V call is TRBV12-3 or TRBV12-4, the J call TRBJ2-2; 8 bases align to TRBD1. V shed 10 bases, J shed 0 bases, and the junction held 1 base outside the gene matches. The CDR3 contains 13 residues. The CDR3 protein is CAIQGANTGELFF. For the CDR3, the DNA is TGTGCCATACAGGGGGCGAACACCGGGGAGCTGTTTTTT.

Many counts were recorded for this clonotype. V gene TRBV10-3 combines with J gene TRBJ1-2; D is undetermined. The CDR3 is made up of 13 amino acids. Germline lookup yields CDR1 ENHRY and CDR2 SYGVKD. Trimming took 3 bases from V and 2 from J, leaving 7 bases between them. CDR3 amino acids: CAISEGGNYGYTF. The DNA of the CDR3 is TGTGCCATCAGTGAAGGAGGGAACTATGGCTACACCTTC.

The chain carries TRBV11-2 and TRBJ2-5, with 12 bases matching TRBD2. This CDR3 has 17 amino acids. Looked up from germline, CDR1 is SGHAT and CDR2 is FQNNGV. The trim removed 5 bases at V and 6 bases at J, leaving 13 bases unmatched. In DNA, the CDR3 is TGTGCCAGCAGCCTCGGCTCGACTAGCGGGAGTAGGAAGACCCAGTACTTC. Its translation is CASSLGSTSGSRKTQYF.

The CDR3 protein is CASSSFQHEQYF. The CDR3 DNA follows: TGTGCCAGCAGCTCCTTCCAACACGAGCAGTACTTC. J is TRBJ2-7 and V is TRBV7-9; no definite D call. The CDR3 has 12 residues. Germline CDR1 and CDR2: SEHNR and FQNEAQ (reference sequence). Trimming removed 4 bases at V and 5 bases at J, with 9 bases between.

This clonotype was found many times. This rearrangement joins TRBV27 to TRBJ1-2; maybe TRBD1 (5 bases). V lost 2 bases, J lost 2 bases, and 15 bases lay in between. From germline, CDR1 is MNHEY and CDR2 SMNVEV (reference sequence). The CDR3 extends over 16 amino acids. The CDR3 loop is CASSLVRGASNYGYTF. The DNA for the CDR3 is TGTGCCAGCAGTTTAGTGAGGGGCGCCTCCAACTATGGCTACACCTTC.

The chain couples TRBV9 to TRBJ1-2, with D unresolved. The CDR3 is 13 residues long. V shed 0 bases and J shed 5 bases, with 8 bases lying between them. Per the germline V gene, CDR1 is SGDLS and CDR2 is YYNGEE. The chain's CDR3 is CASSVAGGYGYTF. Here the CDR3 DNA reads TGTGCCAGCAGCGTAGCTGGCGGGTATGGCTACACCTTC.

The chain couples TRBV20-1 to TRBJ2-7; D tentatively reads TRBD1 or TRBD2 (6 bases each). V was clipped by 4 bases and J by 0 bases, with 16 bases between them. CDR1 is DFQATT, CDR2 SNEGSKA, per germline (reference sequence). The CDR3 contains 15 residues. The CDR3 loop reads CSATPLGGISYEQYF. CDR3 bases: TGCAGTGCTACCCCCCTAGGGGGGATCTCCTACGAGCAGTACTTC.

This rearrangement joins TRBV20-1 to TRBJ2-1; 8 nucleotides align to TRBD2. V was clipped by 0 bases and J by 8 bases; unmatched bases: 18. CDR3 length: 18 amino acids. The germline gives CDR1 DFQATT, CDR2 SNEGSKA (reference sequence). CDR3 in DNA: TGCAGTGCTAGAGATAGGGGGGGTGCGGGACTAGTCAGCGATGAGCAGTTCTTC. This translates into CSARDRGGAGLVSDEQFF.

The CDR3 nucleotides are TGCAGTGCTAGCCCCAGGGTGGCAAACACTGAAGCTTTCTTT. It yields the protein CSASPRVANTEAFF. The chain uses TRBV20-1 and TRBJ1-1; TRBD1 is a possible D gene (5 bases). The CDR3 contains 14 residues. CDR1 and CDR2 from the germline V gene are DFQATT and SNEGSKA (reference sequence). V lost 3 bases and J 2 bases, leaving 13 bases between the germline ends.

The chain employs TRBV19 and TRBJ2-2; D is unresolved. Trimming shortened V by 7 bases and J by 5 bases, and 17 bases separated the two germline ends. The CDR3 totals 15 residues. CDR1 and CDR2 (germline): LNHDA, SQIVND (reference sequence). The CDR3 here is CASISHLKDTGELFF. CDR3 DNA sequence: TGTGCCAGTATATCCCACCTGAAGGATACCGGGGAGCTGTTTTTT.

This clonotype has at least ten counts. This chain links TRBV7-8 with TRBJ1-1; D is ambiguous. CDR3 length: 14 amino acids. The V gene lost 2 bases and the J gene lost 1 base, with 8 bases spanning the gap. Per germline, CDR1 SGHVS and CDR2 FQNEAQ. In nucleotides, the CDR3 is TGTGCCAGCAGCTTACTTTCAGGGAACACTGAAGCTTTCTTT. Protein sequence: CASSLLSGNTEAFF.

This clonotype has a handful of counts. The chain joins TRBV10-2 to TRBJ2-5, with a possible D match to TRBD2 (6 bases). The CDR3 extends over 15 amino acids. V lost 3 bases to trimming and J lost 5 bases, with 16 bases between them. The germline V gene encodes CDR1 WSHSY and CDR2 SAAADI. CDR3 DNA: TGCGCCAGCAGTGACCTCGGAGGGGTGTGGGAGACCCAGTACTTC. Protein: CASSDLGGVWETQYF.

The chain recombines TRBV3-1 with TRBJ1-2; D unclear. CDR1 is LGHDT and CDR2 is YNNKEL in the germline V gene (reference sequence). V lost 0 bases to trimming and J lost 0 bases, with 11 bases between them. The CDR3 is 16 residues long. The CDR3: CASSQELWKSNYGYTF. The CDR3 DNA is TGTGCCAGCAGCCAAGAATTGTGGAAGTCTAACTATGGCTACACCTTC.

This clonotype was found a few times. V and J are TRBV10-3 and TRBJ1-5; D not certain. V lost 2 bases to trimming and J lost 5 bases, with 13 bases between them. Germline values: CDR1 ENHRY, CDR2 SYGVKD. The CDR3 totals 15 residues. The CDR3 loop is CAISEQDRADQPQHF. CDR3 DNA sequence: TGTGCCATCAGTGAGCAGGACCGGGCCGATCAGCCCCAGCATTTT.

This clonotype has a count of ten or more. The chain is built from TRBV20-1 and TRBJ2-7; 9 bases match TRBD2. The CDR3 is 15 residues long. Germline V CDR1 and CDR2: DFQATT, SNEGSKA (reference sequence). With V trimmed by 0 bases and J by 0 bases, 3 bases remained unmatched. The chain's CDR3 is CSARDLAGSSYEQYF. CDR3 nucleotide sequence: TGCAGTGCTAGAGATCTAGCGGGATCCTCCTACGAGCAGTACTTC.

The chain joins TRBV29-1 to TRBJ1-1, with D possibly being TRBD1 (5 bases). The ends were cut back, 5 bases at V and 3 bases at J, with 13 bases in the middle. The germline V gene has CDR1 SQVTM and CDR2 ANQGSEA. This CDR3 region has 13 residues. The CDR3 loop is CSVKYGAHTEAFF. In DNA form, the CDR3 reads TGCAGCGTTAAATACGGGGCGCACACTGAAGCTTTCTTT.

This clonotype was seen a few times. The CDR3 loop is CASSYGRTWNTEAFF. CDR3 bases: TGTGCCAGCAGTTACGGTAGGACCTGGAACACTGAAGCTTTCTTT. The V gene is TRBV6-9, the J gene TRBJ1-1, with no clear D. Trimming removed 3 bases from V and 1 base from J, with 12 bases in between. This CDR3 comprises 15 residues. Germline lookup yields CDR1 MNHGY and CDR2 SVAAGI.

This clonotype occurred a few times. For the CDR3, the DNA is TGCGCCAGCAGCTTGGAGGGGGGGGCCTCTGGGGCCAACGTCCTGACTTTC. Translation gives CASSLEGGASGANVLTF. The V gene is TRBV5-1, the J gene TRBJ2-6, with D perhaps TRBD2 (7 bases). The V end was cut by 0 bases, the J end by 0 bases, with 10 bases between. The CDR3 has 17 residues. Per germline, CDR1 SGHRS and CDR2 YFSETQ.

The chain links TRBV7-2 to TRBJ2-3, with 9 bases fitting TRBD1. The J segment lost 6 bases and the V segment lost 5 bases, leaving 6 bases of the junction unmatched. Germline V gene lookup returns CDR1 SGHTA and CDR2 FQGNSA. This CDR3 has 14 residues. The CDR3 is CASSPRTGEDTQYF. The CDR3 coding sequence is TGTGCCAGCAGCCCGAGGACAGGGGAGGATACGCAGTATTTT.

This clonotype was picked up many times. The gene calls are TRBV12-3 or TRBV12-4 and TRBJ2-5, with D tentatively TRBD1 or TRBD2 (5 bases each). The CDR3 totals 13 residues. The V end lost 3 bases, the J end lost 3 bases, and 8 bases lay between the germline ends. This chain's CDR3 is CASSFGAEETQYF. CDR3 nucleotides: TGTGCCAGCAGTTTCGGGGCAGAAGAGACCCAGTACTTC.

This clonotype came up a few times. J is TRBJ1-1 and V is TRBV20-1; 8 bases match TRBD1. The trim removed 3 bases at V and 5 bases at J, leaving 5 bases unmatched. The CDR3 is made up of 13 amino acids. Germline V gene data show CDR1 as DFQATT and CDR2 as SNEGSKA (reference sequence). CDR3 sequence (DNA): TGCAGTGCTAGGATACAGGGGGGGACTGAAGCTTTCTTT. Its translation is CSARIQGGTEAFF.

This clonotype was picked up many times. The chain is built from TRBV27 and TRBJ1-2; D is unresolved. The germline gives CDR1 MNHEY, CDR2 SMNVEV (reference sequence). V was pared by 8 bases and J by 3 bases, with 13 bases between. The CDR3 has 13 amino acids. The chain's CDR3 is CASGSDAYYGYTF. In DNA, the CDR3 is TGTGCCAGCGGCTCGGACGCTTACTATGGCTACACCTTC.

This clonotype was detected only a few times. The genes are TRBV29-1 and TRBJ2-5; no reliable D call. The CDR3 runs 14 residues. Germline V CDR1 and CDR2: SQVTM, ANQGSEA. The CDR3 reads CGCWFNLYQETQYF. CDR3 DNA: TGCGGCTGCTGGTTTAATCTGTACCAAGAGACCCAGTACTTC.

This clonotype showed up many times. The CDR3 spells CASSDSQVNTEAFF. CDR3 coding DNA: TGTGCCAGCAGCGACTCACAGGTGAACACTGAAGCTTTCTTT. The chain recombines TRBV12-3 or TRBV12-4 with TRBJ1-1; weak D call: TRBD1 (5 bases). The CDR3 is made up of 14 amino acids. V lost 6 bases to trimming and J lost 0 bases, with 11 bases between them.